This T cell receptor (beta chain) was retrieved from a study of T cell repertoires in cytomegalovirus infection. The wider study: Indications came from public TCR beta signatures; they pointed to CMV infection and to a matching HLA type. General study results and limits: Individuals carrying CMV plus the relevant HLA were identified by cumulative frequency of public TCR beta families. HLA-C-restricted CMV-specific TCR beta clonotypes were dominant in the ex vivo response.

Each CDR3 protein gets one entry after TCRdb re-called the reads with MiXCR. Among a few hundred thousand distinct CDR3 sequences listed, 15% to 20% were seen once. Concerning this clonotype itself: Its antigen is unknown.

The CDR3 is 16 residues long. CDR1 KGHSH and CDR2 LQKENI come from the germline V gene. The V end lost 5 bases, the J end lost 5 bases, and 21 bases lay between the germline ends. The chain joins TRBV18 to TRBJ2-5; D tentatively fits TRBD1 or TRBD2 (5 bases each). The sequence was obtained from a human donor in good health (CMV status not recorded). Some clones in this sample may be carry-over from other donors' samples. Sequencing was performed on PBMCs. The CDR3 coding sequence is TGTGCCAGCTCAGCCCCCGGGGCTTCTCGGAAGGAGACCCAGTACTTC. It encodes CASSAPGASRKETQYF.